Shown below are 24 T cell receptor beta chains from a single sample sequenced in a study of blood T cell repertoires in COVID-19. Method: immunoSEQ multiplex PCR; TCRdb's copy keeps in-frame clones and lacks some. The data show about 54,000 clones, with 82% seen just once and approximately 6.3% held by the top ten. Input material: peripheral blood. Receptors were obtained from a human donor in a cohort sampled during active or convalescent COVID-19.

The rearrangement links TRBV19 to TRBJ1-1, with 9 bases aligning to TRBD1. Unmatched junction bases numbered 5, after V lost 3 bases and J lost 0 bases. Germline V gene sequence: CDR1 LNHDA, CDR2 SQIVND (reference sequence). CDR3 length equals 16 residues. Here the CDR3 reads CASSMGDRAVNTEAFF. In DNA, the CDR3 is TGTGCCAGTAGTATGGGGGACAGGGCGGTGAACACTGAAGCTTTCTTT.

The table lists this clone with a count of one. V gene TRBV19 combines with J gene TRBJ2-3, with 12 bases lining up with TRBD2. CDR3 length: 16 residues. Germline CDR1 LNHDA, CDR2 SQIVND (reference sequence). The ends lost 7 bases at V and 3 bases at J; junction bases unmatched: 8. The CDR3 spells CASTPSGGARTDTQYF. The CDR3 DNA reads as TGTGCCAGTACTCCTAGCGGGGGGGCCAGGACAGATACGCAGTATTTT.

The genes are TRBV25-1 and TRBJ1-1; D is unclear. Per germline, CDR1 MGHDK and CDR2 SYGVNS. The ends were cut back, 1 base at V and 4 bases at J, with 13 bases in the middle. The CDR3 has 15 amino acids. The CDR3 DNA is TGTGCCAGCAGTGAATCAAGAGGATGGCCCACTGAAGCTTTCTTT. It encodes CASSESRGWPTEAFF.

The rearrangement links TRBV19 to TRBJ1-2; TRBD1 might be the D (6 bases). The CDR3 has 17 residues. V was pared by 9 bases and J by 6 bases, with 29 bases between. CDR1 and CDR2 (germline): LNHDA, SQIVND (reference sequence). The chain's CDR3 is CASLPPAGGGGNDGYTF. Written as DNA, the CDR3 is TGTGCCAGCCTCCCCCCCGCTGGAGGGGGGGGGAACGATGGCTACACCTTC.

The J gene is TRBJ2-7, the V gene TRBV9; weak D call: TRBD2 (6 bases). V was shortened by 1 base and J by 6 bases, with 8 bases between the two germline ends. Germline CDR1 SGDLS, CDR2 YYNGEE. The CDR3 is 12 amino acids. CDR3 loop: CASSVTGVEQYF. The CDR3 nucleotides read TGTGCCAGCAGCGTAACGGGGGTCGAGCAGTACTTC.

The chain employs TRBV5-1 and TRBJ1-4; the D gene is possibly TRBD1 (5 bases). Germline CDR1 is SGHRS and CDR2 is YFSETQ. The CDR3 loop spans 16 amino acids. The V and J ends lost 0 bases and 5 bases respectively, with 14 bases between them. CDR3 residues: CASSLEGIRGNEKLFF. CDR3 sequence (DNA): TGCGCCAGCAGCTTGGAAGGGATTCGGGGGAATGAAAAACTGTTTTTT.

This clone was counted a single time. CDR3 DNA: TGTGCCAGCAGCTTAGGACTAGCAACAGATACGCAGTATTTT. This encodes CASSLGLATDTQYF. V usage is TRBV7-9 and J usage is TRBJ2-3; 7 bases agree with TRBD2. Germline V lookup: CDR1 SEHNR, CDR2 FQNEAQ (reference sequence). CDR3 size: 14 residues. Germline trimming cut 1 base from V and 3 bases from J; bases unmatched to any gene: 1.

The table lists this clone with a count of one. The chain recombines TRBV6-5 with TRBJ2-1; a weak D match, TRBD2 (5 bases). The CDR3 consists of 16 residues. Between the trimmed V and J ends, which lost 2 bases and 6 bases, there was a span of 17 bases. Germline V gives CDR1 MNHEY, CDR2 SVGAGI. CDR3 nucleotides: TGTGCCAGCAGTTACGTCGGGCCCACTGGAGGCAATGAGCAGTTCTTC. This gives the protein CASSYVGPTGGNEQFF.

The CDR3 DNA sequence: TGTGCCAGCAGCCCGGCGACTAGTACATACAATGAGCAGTTCTTC. Residues: CASSPATSTYNEQFF. The gene calls are TRBV7-2 and TRBJ2-1, with D possibly TRBD2 on 6 matching bases. The CDR3 covers 15 residues. V was trimmed by 5 bases and J by 4 bases, leaving 15 bases between them. Germline V gene lookup returns CDR1 SGHTA and CDR2 FQGNSA.

The chain uses TRBV5-1 and TRBJ1-2; weak D call: TRBD1 (5 bases). The CDR3 extends over 12 amino acids. Per germline, CDR1 SGHRS and CDR2 YFSETQ. V lost 0 bases to trimming and J lost 7 bases, with 7 bases between them. CDR3 coding DNA: TGCGCCAGCAGCTTGGAGGGACTTGGCTACACCTTC. Residues: CASSLEGLGYTF.

CDR3 sequence reads: CASSQVRGGVGEQYF. DNA for the CDR3: TGTGCCAGCAGCCAAGTTCGTGGAGGGGTTGGCGAGCAGTACTTC. V gene TRBV3-1 (or the pseudogene TRBV3-2) combines with J gene TRBJ2-7; weak D call: TRBD2 (6 bases). V was cut by 1 base and J by 6 bases, with 16 bases left in between. Germline V lookup: CDR1 LGHDT, CDR2 YNNKEL (reference sequence). The CDR3 has 15 amino acids.

V and J are TRBV12-3 or TRBV12-4 and TRBJ1-1; no firm D call. Trimming took 8 bases from V and 5 from J, leaving 15 bases between them. CDR3 length: 13 residues. The CDR3 region has the DNA TGTGCCAGCGCGCGGGTTGGGTCGACTGAAGCTTTCTTT. Its protein product is CASARVGSTEAFF.

This clone was observed a few times. This chain connects TRBV5-4 to TRBJ1-1, with TRBD1 matching 8 bases. The trim removed 5 bases at V and 4 bases at J, leaving 13 bases unmatched. Germline CDR1 reads SGHNT; CDR2 reads YYREEE (reference sequence). The CDR3 has 16 amino acids. Here the CDR3 DNA reads TGTGCCAGCAGTCCCGGAGACAGGGGAGTTACCACTGAAGCTTTCTTT. This translates into CASSPGDRGVTTEAFF.

The chain couples TRBV5-1 to TRBJ1-2; D perhaps matches TRBD1 (5 bases). Trimming pared 0 bases from V and 8 bases from J, leaving 11 bases between. Germline CDR1 and CDR2: SGHRS and YFSETQ. This CDR3 is 13 amino acids long. The CDR3 region is CASSLEGARGYTF. DNA of the CDR3: TGCGCCAGCAGCTTGGAAGGGGCGCGCGGCTACACCTTC.

The chain uses TRBV6-1 and TRBJ1-5; 9 nucleotides align to TRBD1. CDR3 length: 17 residues. CDR1 and CDR2 from the germline V gene are MNHNS and SASEGT. The V segment lost 6 bases and the J segment 0 bases; nucleotides outside the gene matches: 9. This chain's CDR3 is CASREQGAIRSNQPQHF. The CDR3 bases are TGTGCCAGCAGGGAACAGGGGGCGATTCGTAGCAATCAGCCCCAGCATTTT.

The rearrangement links TRBV6-1 to TRBJ1-5; no clear D. V was trimmed by 3 bases and J by 0 bases, leaving 6 bases between them. The V gene's germline CDR1 is MNHNS and CDR2 SASEGT. The CDR3 has 14 residues. The CDR3 loop reads CASSDGYSNQPQHF. As DNA, the CDR3 is TGTGCCAGCAGTGACGGGTATAGCAATCAGCCCCAGCATTTT.

In its sample, this clone was seen a few times. The chain has TRBV6-5 and TRBJ2-3, with D possibly being TRBD1 (5 bases). V was cut by 6 bases and J by 4 bases, with 14 bases left in between. There are 14 residues in the CDR3. Germline V lookup: CDR1 MNHEY, CDR2 SVGAGI. The CDR3 DNA is TGTGCCAGCAGCCTCCTGGGGCGCGCAGATACGCAGTATTTT. It is translated as CASSLLGRADTQYF.

The chain combines TRBV5-1 with TRBJ2-1, with D perhaps matching TRBD2 (6 bases). The CDR3 sequence is 15 residues long. The V end lost 4 bases, the J end lost 0 bases, and 11 bases lay between the germline ends. CDR1 SGHRS and CDR2 YFSETQ come from the germline V gene. CDR3 amino acids: CASSLSGSSYNEQFF. In nucleotides, the CDR3 is TGCGCCAGCAGCCTTAGCGGTAGCTCCTACAATGAGCAGTTCTTC.

This rearrangement joins TRBV9 to TRBJ2-3, with D unclear. V was clipped by 1 base and J by 1 base, with 13 bases between them. The CDR3 consists of 16 residues. Germline V gene sequence: CDR1 SGDLS, CDR2 YYNGEE. The CDR3 reads CASSVSSTQGTDTQYF. The DNA for the CDR3 is TGTGCCAGCAGCGTATCGTCGACGCAGGGCACAGATACGCAGTATTTT.

This rearrangement joins TRBV19 to TRBJ2-7; D gene unclear. The germline V gene has CDR1 LNHDA and CDR2 SQIVND (reference sequence). The CDR3 is 17 amino acids. V lost 6 bases and J 0 bases, leaving 21 bases between the germline ends. DNA of the CDR3: TGTGCCAGTAGAGAGGTGCCCAAAGGTCAGAGCTCCTACGAGCAGTACTTC. This sequence encodes CASREVPKGQSSYEQYF.

This rearrangement joins TRBV6-4 to TRBJ1-1, with TRBD1 identical over 7 bases. V lost 4 bases and J lost 1; bases outside the gene matches: 3. The CDR3 is 14 amino acids. Germline V CDR1 and CDR2: MRHNA, SNTAGT. This chain's CDR3 is CASSASGGNTEAFF. Here the CDR3 DNA reads TGTGCCAGCAGTGCTTCAGGGGGGAACACTGAAGCTTTCTTT.

The V call is TRBV6-5, the J call TRBJ1-1; no clear D. Trimming removed 6 bases at V and 0 bases at J, with 11 bases between. Germline values: CDR1 MNHEY, CDR2 SVGAGI. This CDR3 is built from 14 residues. CDR3 DNA sequence: TGTGCCAGCAGGTCTTCAGTTATGAACACTGAAGCTTTCTTT. It codes for CASRSSVMNTEAFF.

The chain is built from TRBV3-1 (or the pseudogene TRBV3-2) and TRBJ2-1; D ambiguous. CDR3 length equals 17 residues. Per germline, CDR1 LGHDT and CDR2 YNNKEL (reference sequence). V was clipped by 2 bases and J by 0 bases, with 14 bases between them. CDR3 coding DNA: TGTGCCAGCAGCCAATCCCAAGGCCCTAGCTCCTACAATGAGCAGTTCTTC. Translation: CASSQSQGPSSYNEQFF.

The sample holds one count of this clone. This chain uses TRBV6-2 or TRBV6-3 with TRBJ2-3; the match to TRBD2 covers 10 bases. The germline CDR1 and CDR2 sequences are MNHEY and SVGEGT. V was pared by 1 base and J by 5 bases, with 6 bases of the junction left unmatched. The CDR3 extends over 16 amino acids. In nucleotides, the CDR3 is TGTGCCAGCAGTTACTTTCGGACTAGCGGTAAAGATACGCAGTATTTT. Its translation: CASSYFRTSGKDTQYF.